The clone carrying this TCR beta chain showed up just a few times. The antigen remains undetermined. This sample is part of a study of cytotoxic CD8 clonotypes in ibrutinib-treated CLL. Notes on the study in general: In comparison with age-matched healthy donors, baseline clonality was higher and tracked circulating CD8+ T-cell counts.

Using immunoSEQ multiplex PCR, the repertoire was profiled, and TCRdb retains in-frame clones only, with some absent. The sample has around 42,000 clones, approximately 65% seen once. From germline, CDR1 is SGHDT and CDR2 YYEEEE. There are 14 residues in the CDR3. V was trimmed by 5 bases and J by 9 bases, leaving 19 bases between them. The starting material was PBMCs, obtained after 24 months of ibrutinib treatment. The chain couples TRBV5-6 to TRBJ2-3; TRBD2 is a possible D gene (6 bases). The receptor's source is a human donor with chronic lymphocytic leukemia. CDR3 nucleotide sequence: TGTGCCAGCAGTATTGGGAGGCTCGGCCTAACGCAGTATTTT. Its translation: CASSIGRLGLTQYF. Together with reference TRBV5-6 and TRBJ2-3, the CDR3 gives the full variable domain: DAGVTQSPTHLIKTRGQQVTLRCSPKSGHDTVSWYQQALGQGPQFIFQYYEEEERQRGNFPDRFSGHQFPNYSSELNVNALLLGDSALYLCASSIGRLGLTQYFGPGTRLTVL.